This is a list of T cell receptor beta chains from one sample in a study of T-cell reconstitution after alpha-beta-depleted transplantation in children. TCRdb ran MiXCR on the PCR reads and lists one entry per CDR3 protein. The table includes some 290,000 distinct CDR3 sequences, more than 9% detected once. The sequenced sample was PBMCs from the stem cell graft donor, obtained from the stem cell graft. These receptors came from a human donor who donated a stem cell graft to a child with SCID. CDR3s include the opening cysteine and the closing phenylalanine or tryptophan. Fields, in order: CDR3 DNA, CDR3 protein, V gene, J gene, clone size, D gene. The D gene is left open where the match is weak. Where a row states a size, it is once, few, many or the class of an expanded clone; other rows omit it.

TGTGCCACCAGCACAGGGGCAGGACGGACCCCAGGTACGCAGTATTTT,CATSTGAGRTPGTQYF,TRBV15,TRBJ2-3,few,.
TGTGCCAGCAGCCAAACTGGGACAGGCAAAGAGACCCAGTACTTC,CASSQTGTGKETQYF,TRBV7-2,TRBJ2-5,.,TRBD1
TGTGCCAGCAGTTTGGCGACCCCCCGGGGTGGGGAGCTGTTTTTT,CASSLATPRGGELFF,TRBV12-3/TRBV12-4,TRBJ2-2,.,.
TGCAGTGCTACAGTCTTCACAGATACGCAGTATTTT,CSATVFTDTQYF,TRBV20-1,TRBJ2-3,.,.
TGTGCCATCAGGTTGGAGGGGGCCTCCTACAATGAGCAGTTCTTC,CAIRLEGASYNEQFF,TRBV10-3,TRBJ2-1,.,.
TGTGCCAGCAGCGATAAGGCGACAGGGGCCGCACACGAGCAGTACTTC,CASSDKATGAAHEQYF,TRBV7-9,TRBJ2-7,.,TRBD1
TGTGCCAGCAGCTCGTCTCAGGGAGTCGGGGCCAACGTCCTGACTTTC,CASSSSQGVGANVLTF,TRBV7-2,TRBJ2-6,few,.
TGCGCCAGCAGCTTGGACCCGACGGGTACGCAGTATTTT,CASSLDPTGTQYF,TRBV5-1,TRBJ2-3,few,.
TGTGCCAGCAGTTTACAGGTCTCCTACGAGCAGTACTTC,CASSLQVSYEQYF,TRBV27,TRBJ2-7,many,.
TGTGCCAGCAGCCTTTTCAGGGGTCCGGCCGGGGAGCTGTTTTTT,CASSLFRGPAGELFF,TRBV3-1,TRBJ2-2,.,.
TGTGCCAGCAGCCAAGTGACGGGTGGGTTGAATGAGCAGTTCTTC,CASSQVTGGLNEQFF,TRBV4-2,TRBJ2-1,many,.
TGCGCCAGCAGCCAAGGGGGGGCAGATGCAGATACGCAGTATTTT,CASSQGGADADTQYF,TRBV4-1,TRBJ2-3,.,.
TGTGCCAGCAAAGTACAAGGTACTGAAGCTTTCTTT,CASKVQGTEAFF,TRBV12-3/TRBV12-4,TRBJ1-1,.,.
TGTGCCATGAGCCCCGGGATAGTCTGCTACGAGCAGTACTTC,CAMSPGIVCYEQYF,TRBV5-6,TRBJ2-7,once,.
TGTGCCAGCAGTTTTTTAGACCGACGAGGTGACGAGCAGTACTTC,CASSFLDRRGDEQYF,TRBV27,TRBJ2-7,many,.
TGTGCCAGCAGCCCCTCCGCGGAACGCGCAGATACGCAGTATTTT,CASSPSAERADTQYF,TRBV7-2,TRBJ2-3,.,.
TGTGCCAGCAGCTTTTGGGCTGGAAACACCATATATTTT,CASSFWAGNTIYF,TRBV11-2,TRBJ1-3,.,.
TGTGCCAGCAGCCTCGGACAGGCAAACGGGGAGCTGTTTTTT,CASSLGQANGELFF,TRBV3-1,TRBJ2-2,many,TRBD1
TGTGCCAGCGGCAGGAGCTCCTACAATGAGCAGTTCTTC,CASGRSSYNEQFF,TRBV7-9,TRBJ2-1,.,.
TGTGCCAGCAGTGAATCGGCAGGGGTGGCCTACGAGCAGTACTTC,CASSESAGVAYEQYF,TRBV2,TRBJ2-7,.,.
TGTGCCAGCAGCTTGGCCAGCGGGGGAGGCCAAGAGACCCAGTACTTC,CASSLASGGGQETQYF,TRBV7-9,TRBJ2-5,many,TRBD2
TGTGCCAGCAGCGTGAGCCAACCCTCTGGGGCCAACGTCCTGACTTTC,CASSVSQPSGANVLTF,TRBV9,TRBJ2-6,.,.
TGTGCCAGCAGTACGAAATTAAAGGGCGAAAAACTGTTTTTT,CASSTKLKGEKLFF,TRBV27,TRBJ1-4,few,.
TGCGCCAGCAGCTCACCCTTGTGGAGACAGGGTACGGAGGCGAACACCGGGGAGCTGTTTTTT,CASSSPLWRQGTEANTGELFF,TRBV5-1,TRBJ2-2,few,TRBD1
TGTGCCAGCAGAGAGGGGTGGTCTGAAGCTTTCTTT,CASREGWSEAFF,TRBV6-1,TRBJ1-1,.,.
TGTGCCAGCAACATGGAGGGGCGAGAGACCCAGTACTTC,CASNMEGRETQYF,TRBV6-6,TRBJ2-5,.,.
TGCAGTGCTAGGACCGGGACTCCAAACACCGGGGAGCTGTTTTTT,CSARTGTPNTGELFF,TRBV20-1,TRBJ2-2,few,.
TGTGCCAGCAGACCCGGGACAGGGGCCCCTAATGAAAAACTGTTTTTT,CASRPGTGAPNEKLFF,TRBV12-3/TRBV12-4,TRBJ1-4,few,TRBD1
TGTGCCAGCAGCCAAGTCCCAGATTTCACAGATACGCAGTATTTT,CASSQVPDFTDTQYF,TRBV4-2,TRBJ2-3,.,.
TGCGCCAGCAGCTCCGACAGGTCATACTCCTACGAGCAGTACTTC,CASSSDRSYSYEQYF,TRBV5-1,TRBJ2-7,.,.
TGTGCCAGCAGCTTACGGGAGGTTGGTTCCAATGAGCAGTTCTTC,CASSLREVGSNEQFF,TRBV7-3,TRBJ2-1,.,TRBD2
TGCAGTGCTGGGGACAGAGATCAGCCCCAGCATTTT,CSAGDRDQPQHF,TRBV20-1,TRBJ1-5,.,TRBD1
TGCGCCAGCAGCTCCGGGACACCTCCTCTCCAAGAGACCCAGTACTTC,CASSSGTPPLQETQYF,TRBV5-1,TRBJ2-5,few,.
TGTGCCAGCAGCCTGGGACTAGCGGGGGGGCCAGATGAGCAGTTCTTC,CASSLGLAGGPDEQFF,TRBV7-6,TRBJ2-1,.,TRBD2
TGCGCCAGCAGCCAAGAGGGGAACAGGGGGTATCAGCCCCAGCATTTT,CASSQEGNRGYQPQHF,TRBV4-1,TRBJ1-5,few,TRBD1
TGTGCCAGCAGTCCCGAAAGCTTCGGGGAGCTGTTTTTT,CASSPESFGELFF,TRBV27,TRBJ2-2,many,.
TGTGCCAGCAGTTTAGGTCACAATCGTTTCGGTGAGCAGTTCTTC,CASSLGHNRFGEQFF,TRBV12-3/TRBV12-4,TRBJ2-1,few,.
TGCGCCAGCAGCTTCCCGGGGCGCGACGAGCAGTACTTC,CASSFPGRDEQYF,TRBV5-1,TRBJ2-7,few,.
TGTGCCAGCAACGAGCGGGGGGCCCCGCCGGAGACCCAGTACTTC,CASNERGAPPETQYF,TRBV6-1,TRBJ2-5,few,TRBD2
TGCGCCAGCAGCCCTCTCTTGACAGGGGATAATTCACCCCTCCACTTT,CASSPLLTGDNSPLHF,TRBV5-1,TRBJ1-6,.,TRBD1
TGTGCCAGCCGGAGTCCTCATGGCTACACCTTC,CASRSPHGYTF,TRBV12-3/TRBV12-4,TRBJ1-2,few,.
TGCAGTGCTACAACTTCATATGGCTACACCTTC,CSATTSYGYTF,TRBV20-1,TRBJ1-2,few,.
TGCAGCGTTTCGAGCGGGGGGCTATACAATGAGCAGTTCTTC,CSVSSGGLYNEQFF,TRBV29-1,TRBJ2-1,.,TRBD2
TGTGCCAGCACCGGACTAGCGGGGGGTTGGGGTGAGCAGTTCTTC,CASTGLAGGWGEQFF,TRBV25-1,TRBJ2-1,.,TRBD2
TGCGCCAGCAACTTGCAGGGTCCGACAGATACGCAGTATTTT,CASNLQGPTDTQYF,TRBV5-1,TRBJ2-3,many,.
TGTGCCAGCGACAGGGGTTACACTGAAGCTTTCTTT,CASDRGYTEAFF,TRBV7-9,TRBJ1-1,.,TRBD1
TGTGCCAGCAGCGTACGACACCTGGATTCACCCCTCCACTTT,CASSVRHLDSPLHF,TRBV9,TRBJ1-6,few,.
TGCGCCAGCAGCCAAGAACAGGGGACTTACTACGAGCAGTACTTC,CASSQEQGTYYEQYF,TRBV4-1,TRBJ2-7,few,.